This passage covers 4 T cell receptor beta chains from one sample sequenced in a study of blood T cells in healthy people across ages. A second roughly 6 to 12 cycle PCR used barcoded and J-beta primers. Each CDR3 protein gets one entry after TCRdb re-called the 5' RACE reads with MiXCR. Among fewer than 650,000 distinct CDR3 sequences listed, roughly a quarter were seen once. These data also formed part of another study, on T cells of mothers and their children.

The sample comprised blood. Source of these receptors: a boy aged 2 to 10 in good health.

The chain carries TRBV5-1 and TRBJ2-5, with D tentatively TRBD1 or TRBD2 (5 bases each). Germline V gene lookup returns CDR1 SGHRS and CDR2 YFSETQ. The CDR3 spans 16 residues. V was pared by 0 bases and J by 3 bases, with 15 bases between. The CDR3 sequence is CASSLGSGRMEETQYF. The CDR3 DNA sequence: TGCGCCAGCAGCTTGGGATCGGGACGAATGGAAGAGACCCAGTACTTC.

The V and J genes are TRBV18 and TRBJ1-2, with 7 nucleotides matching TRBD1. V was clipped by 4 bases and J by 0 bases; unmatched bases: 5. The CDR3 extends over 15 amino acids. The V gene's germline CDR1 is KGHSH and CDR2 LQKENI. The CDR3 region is CASSLGTDPNYGYTF. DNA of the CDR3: TGTGCCAGCTCACTCGGGACAGACCCTAACTATGGCTACACCTTC.

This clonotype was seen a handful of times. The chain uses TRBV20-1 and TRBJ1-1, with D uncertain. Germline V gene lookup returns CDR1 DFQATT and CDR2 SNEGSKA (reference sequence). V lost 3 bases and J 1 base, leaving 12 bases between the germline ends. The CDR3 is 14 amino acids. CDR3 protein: CSASRGGENTEAFF. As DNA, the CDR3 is TGCAGTGCTAGTCGTGGCGGAGAGAACACTGAAGCTTTCTTT.

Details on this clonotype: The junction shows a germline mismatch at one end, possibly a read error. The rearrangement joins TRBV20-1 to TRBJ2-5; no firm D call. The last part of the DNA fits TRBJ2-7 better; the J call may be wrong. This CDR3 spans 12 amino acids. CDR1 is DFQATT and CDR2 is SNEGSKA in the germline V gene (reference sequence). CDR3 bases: TGCAGTGTTAGAAAAGTAGGAGACGAGCAGTACTTC. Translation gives CSVRKVGDEQYF.